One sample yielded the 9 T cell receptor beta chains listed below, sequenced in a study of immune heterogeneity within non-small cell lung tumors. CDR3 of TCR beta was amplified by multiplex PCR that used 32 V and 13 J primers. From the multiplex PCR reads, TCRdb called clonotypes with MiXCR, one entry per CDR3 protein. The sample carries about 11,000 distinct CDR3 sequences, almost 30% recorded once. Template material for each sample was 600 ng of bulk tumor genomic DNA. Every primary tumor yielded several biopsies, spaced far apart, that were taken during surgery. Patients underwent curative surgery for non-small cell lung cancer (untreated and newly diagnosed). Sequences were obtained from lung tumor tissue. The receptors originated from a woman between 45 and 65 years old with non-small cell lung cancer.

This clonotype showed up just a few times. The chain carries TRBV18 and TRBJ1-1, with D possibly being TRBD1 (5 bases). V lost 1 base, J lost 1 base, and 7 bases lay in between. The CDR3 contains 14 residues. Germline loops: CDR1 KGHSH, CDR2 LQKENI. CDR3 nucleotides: TGTGCCAGCTCACCACGGAGGGGGAACACTGAAGCTTTCTTT. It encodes CASSPRRGNTEAFF.

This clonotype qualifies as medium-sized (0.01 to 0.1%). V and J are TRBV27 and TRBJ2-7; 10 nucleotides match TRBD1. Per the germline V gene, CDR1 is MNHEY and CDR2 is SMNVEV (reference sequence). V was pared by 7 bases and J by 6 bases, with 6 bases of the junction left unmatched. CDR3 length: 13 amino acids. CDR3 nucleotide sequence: TGTGCCAGCACCTGGGACAGGGGTTCCGAGCAGTACTTC. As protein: CASTWDRGSEQYF.

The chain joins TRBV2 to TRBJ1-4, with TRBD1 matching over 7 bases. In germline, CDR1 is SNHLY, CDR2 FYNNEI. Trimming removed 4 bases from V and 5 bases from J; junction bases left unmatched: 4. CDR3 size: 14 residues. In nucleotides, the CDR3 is TGTGCCAGCAGTGCCGGGACAGTAAATGAAAAACTGTTTTTT. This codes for CASSAGTVNEKLFF.

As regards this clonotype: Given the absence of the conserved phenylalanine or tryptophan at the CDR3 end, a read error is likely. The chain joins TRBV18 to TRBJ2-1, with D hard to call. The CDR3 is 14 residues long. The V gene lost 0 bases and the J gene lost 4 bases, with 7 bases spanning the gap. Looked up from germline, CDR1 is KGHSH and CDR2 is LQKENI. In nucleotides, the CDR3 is TGTGCCAGCTCACCACCGGGAACGTACAATGAGCAGTTCTTG. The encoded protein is CASSPPGTYNEQFL.

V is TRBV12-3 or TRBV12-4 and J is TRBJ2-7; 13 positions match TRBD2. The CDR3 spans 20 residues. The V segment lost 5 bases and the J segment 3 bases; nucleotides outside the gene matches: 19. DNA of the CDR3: TGTGCCAGCAGTCCTGTTCGGACTAGCGGGGGACTGATACGCGTCTACGAGCAGTACTTC. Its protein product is CASSPVRTSGGLIRVYEQYF.

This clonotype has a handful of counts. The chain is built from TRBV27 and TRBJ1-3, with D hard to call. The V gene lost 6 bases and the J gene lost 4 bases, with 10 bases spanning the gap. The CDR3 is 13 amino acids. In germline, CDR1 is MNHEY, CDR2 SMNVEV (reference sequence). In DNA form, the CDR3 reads TGTGCCAGCAGCGGATGGGAGGGAAACACCATATATTTT. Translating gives CASSGWEGNTIYF.

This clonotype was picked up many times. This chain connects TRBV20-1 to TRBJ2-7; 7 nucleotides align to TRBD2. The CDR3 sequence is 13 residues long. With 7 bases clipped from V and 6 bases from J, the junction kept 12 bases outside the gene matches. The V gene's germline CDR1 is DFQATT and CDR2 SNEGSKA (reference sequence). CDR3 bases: TGCAGTGTCGCGGGAGTCGGGTTCCGCGAGCAGTACTTC. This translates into CSVAGVGFREQYF.

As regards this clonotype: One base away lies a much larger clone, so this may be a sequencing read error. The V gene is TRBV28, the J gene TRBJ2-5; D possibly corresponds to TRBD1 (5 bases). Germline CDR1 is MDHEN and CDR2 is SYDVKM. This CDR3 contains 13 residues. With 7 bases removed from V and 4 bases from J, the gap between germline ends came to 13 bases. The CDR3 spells CASNQGERETQYF. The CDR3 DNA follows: TGTGCCAGCAACCAAGGGGAAAGAGAGACCCAGTACTTC.

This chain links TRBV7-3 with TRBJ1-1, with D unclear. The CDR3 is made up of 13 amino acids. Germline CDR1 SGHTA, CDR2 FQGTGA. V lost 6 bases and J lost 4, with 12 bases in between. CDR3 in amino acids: CASSLGIATEAFF. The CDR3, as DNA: TGTGCCAGCAGTCTCGGGATAGCCACTGAAGCTTTCTTT.